This T cell receptor (beta chain) was sequenced for a study of blood T cell repertoires in COVID-19. Turning to the study itself: Material from acute and convalescent COVID-19 was sourced from the United States, Italy and Spain. Sources were T cells, B-cell-depleted T cells, or PBMCs; the material itself was cDNA or gDNA.

Per the study methods: Nucleated cell counts were estimated from reference gene primer amplification. Assay used: immunoSEQ multiplex PCR; TCRdb lists only in-frame clones, some missing. V and J calls and clone size follow that table, whereas D and trimming were derived from the DNA. Of some 250,000 clones listed, over 75% are singletons. Trimming left V 5 bases short and J 7 bases short, with 20 bases between. CDR1 and CDR2 from the germline V gene are MDHEN and SYDVKM. There are 15 residues in the CDR3. Sequencing was performed on peripheral blood. This sequence originates from a woman older than 75 with acute or convalescent COVID-19. The gene calls are TRBV28 and TRBJ1-1; D gene uncertain. The CDR3 DNA follows: TGTGCCAGCAGTCCCACCGACAAGAGACAATATGAAGCTTTCTTT. As protein: CASSPTDKRQYEAFF.